The 5 T cell receptor beta chains listed next were all sequenced from one sample in a study of shared clonotypes between healthy human individuals. Sequenced by immunoSEQ multiplex PCR; TCRdb stores in-frame clones only, minus some. Of about 460,000 clones listed, approximately 80% are singletons. The source material was PBMCs. The receptors derive from a woman in her thirties or forties in good health. Some clones in this sample may be carry-over from other donors' samples.

This chain joins TRBV18 and TRBJ2-7, with no clear D. Trimming pared 0 bases from V and 2 bases from J, leaving 14 bases between. The CDR3 covers 16 residues. CDR1 is KGHSH and CDR2 is LQKENI in the germline V gene. The chain's CDR3 is CASSPPGGNGAYEQYF. The CDR3, as DNA: TGTGCCAGCTCACCACCCGGTGGGAATGGCGCCTACGAGCAGTACTTC.

This clone was found many times. CDR3 protein: CASSQDLGFGYTF. The CDR3 DNA reads as TGTGCCAGCAGCCAAGACTTGGGGTTTGGCTACACCTTC. The rearrangement uses TRBV14 and TRBJ1-2, with D uncertain. V shed 0 bases and J shed 7 bases, with 9 bases lying between them. The CDR3 has 13 residues. Looked up from germline, CDR1 is SGHDN and CDR2 is FVKESK.

The chain combines TRBV18 with TRBJ2-1; 7 nucleotides agree with TRBD2. Looked up from germline, CDR1 is KGHSH and CDR2 is LQKENI. The V and J ends lost 5 bases and 2 bases, in that order; junction bases with no gene match: 9. The CDR3 is 16 residues long. The CDR3 spells CASSGGRAGAYNEQFF. The CDR3 bases are TGTGCCAGCTCAGGGGGACGTGCGGGAGCCTACAATGAGCAGTTCTTC.

About this clone: This likely reflects a read error, since a far larger clone is one base away. The sample holds other DNA sequences that translate to the same CDR3. The chain is built from TRBV6-6 and TRBJ1-1; D gene ambiguous. The CDR3 sequence is 16 residues long. The germline V gene has CDR1 MNHNY and CDR2 SVGAGI (reference sequence). CDR3 in amino acids: CASSYSGGGPNTEAFF. Written as DNA, the CDR3 is TGTGCCAGCAGTTACTCGGGCGGAGGACCGAACACTGAAGCCTTCTTT.

For this clone: This clone may be a read error of a much larger clone one base away. The same CDR3 also results from other DNA sequences found in this sample. The V gene is TRBV7-3, the J gene TRBJ2-1; D not certain. The CDR3 contains 15 residues. The germline V gene has CDR1 SGHTA and CDR2 FQGTGA. CDR3 sequence (DNA): TGTGCCAGCAGCTTAAGTCCCAGCTCCTACAATGAGCAATTCTTC. Amino acid sequence: CASSLSPSSYNEQFF.